This TCR beta chain was profiled in a study of blood T cell repertoires in COVID-19. V dropped 6 bases and J dropped 0 bases, with 18 bases sitting between them. In germline, CDR1 is SGHRS, CDR2 YFSETQ. This CDR3 is built from 16 residues. Methods used by the authors: Using reference gene primer amplification, nucleated cell counts were estimated. The protocol was immunoSEQ multiplex PCR, while the TCRdb copy is restricted to in-frame clones and leaves out a portion. V and J calls and clone size are those listed in that table; D and trimming were worked out from the DNA. Of approximately 200,000 clones in the sample, about 84% were seen once. Recruitment covered about 25 US areas and drew participants whose ages spanned roughly 18 to 90 years.

The sample consisted of PBMCs or T cells enriched from blood (not recorded which). The genes are TRBV5-1 and TRBJ1-1, with D perhaps matching TRBD1 (6 bases). The origin of this receptor is a man in his 60s who had recovered from COVID-19. The CDR3 region is CASNRGGVEMNTEAFF. CDR3 sequence (DNA): TGCGCCAGCAACCGGGGGGGCGTGGAGATGAACACTGAAGCTTTCTTT.